The 16 T cell receptor beta chains presented below share a single source sample, sequenced in a study of lymphopenia after photon versus proton radiotherapy. Sequencing was performed with immunoSEQ multiplex PCR; in TCRdb, only in-frame clones are kept and a portion is missing. The data contain about 18,000 clones, roughly nine tenths of them singletons. Sequencing was performed on peripheral blood, taken from a patient treated with photon-based radiotherapy. These receptors came from a middle-aged woman with cholangiocarcinoma.

The rearrangement joins TRBV6-1 to TRBJ2-3; 9 nucleotides match TRBD2. This CDR3 comprises 14 residues. CDR1 is MNHNS, CDR2 SASEGT, per germline. The V and J ends lost 10 bases and 6 bases, in that order; junction bases with no gene match: 11. The CDR3 coding sequence is TGTGCCACTAGATCGGGCGGGGGGGCCGATACGCAGTATTTT. Protein sequence: CATRSGGGADTQYF.

The V and J genes are TRBV6-5 and TRBJ2-7; unclear D gene. Trimming pared 6 bases from V and 0 bases from J, leaving 9 bases between. The CDR3 is made up of 13 amino acids. The germline V gene encodes CDR1 MNHEY and CDR2 SVGAGI. The CDR3 here is CASSLTASYEQYF. The CDR3 DNA reads as TGTGCCAGCAGCCTAACAGCCTCCTACGAGCAGTACTTC.

The chain recombines TRBV7-2 with TRBJ2-1; D uncertain. This CDR3 is 17 amino acids long. Germline CDR1 and CDR2: SGHTA and FQGNSA. Trimming took off 1 base at V and 1 base at J, with 14 bases between the two ends. The CDR3 loop reads CASSLDSRTGSYNEQFF. CDR3 nucleotides: TGTGCCAGCAGCTTAGACTCGAGGACGGGTTCCTACAATGAGCAGTTCTTC.

The chain recombines TRBV29-1 with TRBJ1-1; D ambiguous. The CDR3 contains 10 residues. Germline CDR1 and CDR2: SQVTM and ANQGSEA. V was clipped by 6 bases and J by 0 bases, with 2 bases between them. The CDR3 reads CSVVNTEAFF. In DNA, the CDR3 is TGCAGCGTGGTGAACACTGAAGCTTTCTTT.

The gene calls are TRBV7-9 and TRBJ2-5, with D perhaps matching TRBD2 (5 bases). Germline-derived CDR1 and CDR2 are SEHNR and FQNEAQ (reference sequence). V was cut by 5 bases and J by 5 bases, with 12 bases left in between. The CDR3 has 13 residues. CDR3 bases: TGTGCCAGCAGCCCGCTAGCTATGGAGACCCAGTACTTC. Translating it yields CASSPLAMETQYF.

The CDR3 DNA is TGCGCCAGCAGTCCACCGGGGCACACTGAAGCTTTCTTT. Its translation is CASSPPGHTEAFF. The V and J genes are TRBV4-3 and TRBJ1-1; the D gene is possibly TRBD1 (5 bases). Trimming stripped 6 bases from V and 3 bases from J, with 11 bases between. The germline CDR1 and CDR2 sequences are LGHNA and YSLEER. The CDR3 totals 13 residues.

This chain links TRBV5-4 with TRBJ2-7, with 11 bases aligning to TRBD2. The CDR3 is 16 residues long. The trim removed 0 bases at V and 8 bases at J, leaving 10 bases unmatched. CDR1 and CDR2 from the germline V gene are SGHNT and YYREEE (reference sequence). The CDR3 here is CASSLATSGGNIKQYF. The CDR3 bases are TGTGCCAGCAGCTTGGCTACTAGCGGGGGTAATATAAAGCAGTACTTC.

This chain uses TRBV9 with TRBJ2-1; D not resolved. CDR3 size: 13 residues. Germline V lookup: CDR1 SGDLS, CDR2 YYNGEE. V lost 4 bases to trimming and J lost 10 bases, with 15 bases between them. The CDR3, as DNA: TGTGCCAGCAGCAGTGGATCGGCTGAAGAGCAGTTCTTC. The encoded protein is CASSSGSAEEQFF.

The chain has TRBV2 and TRBJ2-7; D not certain. This CDR3 has 10 amino acids. Per the germline V gene, CDR1 is SNHLY and CDR2 is FYNNEI. Trimming removed 7 bases at V and 4 bases at J, with 5 bases between. CDR3 coding DNA: TGTGCCAGCAAGGTGTACGAGCAGTACTTC. Translation: CASKVYEQYF. The variable domain in full, completed from reference TRBV2 and TRBJ2-7, reads EPEVTQTPSHQVTQMGQEVILRCVPISNHLYFYWYRQILGQKVEFLVSFYNNEISEKSEIFDDQFSVERPDGSNFTLKIRSTKLEDSAMYFCASKVYEQYFGPGTRLTVT.

V gene TRBV5-6 combines with J gene TRBJ2-7; D ambiguous. Germline-derived CDR1 and CDR2 are SGHDT and YYEEEE. The CDR3 runs to 16 residues. The V end was cut by 5 bases, the J end by 4 bases, with 22 bases between. The CDR3 reads CASSSFGRLTSYEQYF. CDR3 sequence (DNA): TGTGCCAGCAGTTCTTTCGGACGTTTAACGAGTTACGAGCAGTACTTC.

The gene calls are TRBV28 and TRBJ2-3; D may be TRBD2 (7 bases). The CDR3 totals 17 residues. Trimming removed 4 bases at V and 0 bases at J, with 17 bases between. Germline CDR1 is MDHEN and CDR2 is SYDVKM. Here the CDR3 DNA reads TGTGCCAGCAGTTCCCCGCGGGGGCGGGAAAGCACAGATACGCAGTATTTT. Translating gives CASSSPRGRESTDTQYF.

The chain joins TRBV27 to TRBJ1-1; a weak D match, TRBD1 (6 bases). Deletions cut 3 bases from V and 1 base from J, with 12 bases between. This CDR3 has 15 amino acids. Germline CDR1 reads MNHEY; CDR2 reads SMNVEV (reference sequence). The CDR3 reads CASSFAGGSNTEAFF. CDR3 nucleotides: TGTGCCAGCAGTTTTGCGGGGGGCTCGAACACTGAAGCTTTCTTT.

V gene TRBV7-3 combines with J gene TRBJ2-3; no firm D call. The CDR3 length is 14 residues. CDR1 SGHTA and CDR2 FQGTGA come from the germline V gene. Trimming left V 6 bases short and J 6 bases short, with 16 bases between. The CDR3 here is CASSAPGPQDTQYF. The CDR3 DNA follows: TGTGCCAGCAGTGCTCCCGGGCCACAGGATACGCAGTATTTT.

The chain's CDR3 is CASSARTVGENIQYF. The DNA for the CDR3 is TGTGCCAGTAGTGCAAGGACTGTTGGGGAAAACATTCAGTACTTC. This rearrangement joins TRBV19 to TRBJ2-4, with D perhaps matching TRBD2 (5 bases). Germline loops: CDR1 LNHDA, CDR2 SQIVND (reference sequence). V gave up 5 bases and J gave up 5 bases, with 16 bases separating them. CDR3 length: 15 amino acids.

This sequence joins TRBV20-1 and TRBJ2-7; D gene ambiguous. Germline loops: CDR1 DFQATT, CDR2 SNEGSKA (reference sequence). This CDR3 spans 10 amino acids. The V end was cut by 4 bases, the J end by 4 bases, with 5 bases between. For the CDR3, the DNA is TGCAGTGCTAAAAGTTACGAGCAGTACTTC. Protein product: CSAKSYEQYF.

The rearrangement links TRBV18 to TRBJ2-7; the match to TRBD1 covers 7 bases. CDR1 is KGHSH and CDR2 is LQKENI in the germline V gene. The V segment lost 6 bases and the J segment 4 bases; nucleotides outside the gene matches: 9. This CDR3 spans 14 amino acids. The CDR3 is CASSEDRLSYEQYF. CDR3 DNA: TGTGCCAGCTCTGAGGACAGGCTTTCGTACGAGCAGTACTTC.